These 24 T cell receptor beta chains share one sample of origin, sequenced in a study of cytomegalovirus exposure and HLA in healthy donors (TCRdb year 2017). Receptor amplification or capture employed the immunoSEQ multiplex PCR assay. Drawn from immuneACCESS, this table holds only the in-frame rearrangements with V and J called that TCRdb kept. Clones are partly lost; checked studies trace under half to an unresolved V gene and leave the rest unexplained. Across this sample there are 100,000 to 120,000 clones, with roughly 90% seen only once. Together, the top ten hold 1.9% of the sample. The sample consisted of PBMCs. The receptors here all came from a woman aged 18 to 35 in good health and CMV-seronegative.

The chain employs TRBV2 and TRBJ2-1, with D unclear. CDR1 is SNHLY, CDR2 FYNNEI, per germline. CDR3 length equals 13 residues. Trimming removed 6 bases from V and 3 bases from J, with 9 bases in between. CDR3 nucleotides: TGTGCCAGCAGGAGAGCTAGCTACAATGAGCAGTTCTTC. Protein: CASRRASYNEQFF.

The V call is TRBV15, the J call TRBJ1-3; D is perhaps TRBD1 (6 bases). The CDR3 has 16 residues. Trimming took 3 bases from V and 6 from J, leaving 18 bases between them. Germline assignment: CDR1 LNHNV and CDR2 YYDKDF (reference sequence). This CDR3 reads CATSREKGDTLNTIYF. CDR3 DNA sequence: TGTGCCACCAGCAGGGAAAAAGGGGACACACTAAACACCATATATTTT.

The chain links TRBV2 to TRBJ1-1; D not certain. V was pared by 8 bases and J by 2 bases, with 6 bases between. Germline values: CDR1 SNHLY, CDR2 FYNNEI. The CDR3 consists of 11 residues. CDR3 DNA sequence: TGTGCCAGCGCTCTAAACACTGAAGCTTTCTTT. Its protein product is CASALNTEAFF.

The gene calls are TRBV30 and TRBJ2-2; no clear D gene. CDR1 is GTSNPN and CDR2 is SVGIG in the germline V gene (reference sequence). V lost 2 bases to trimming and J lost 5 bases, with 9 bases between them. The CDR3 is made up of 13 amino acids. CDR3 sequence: CAWSLRSTGELFF. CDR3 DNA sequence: TGTGCCTGGAGTCTCCGGTCGACCGGGGAGCTGTTTTTT.

The CDR3 DNA follows: TGTGCCAGCAGTTGGTCCCCGGGACAGGGAAACTATGGCTACACCTTC. This sequence encodes CASSWSPGQGNYGYTF. The chain has TRBV27 and TRBJ1-2; 9 positions match TRBD1. Germline lookup yields CDR1 MNHEY and CDR2 SMNVEV (reference sequence). This CDR3 has 16 amino acids. The V gene end was trimmed by 4 bases and the J gene end by 2 bases; junction bases not matched to a gene: 8.

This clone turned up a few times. CDR3 in DNA: TGTGCCAGCAGCTTAGTACGCATCCCGAACGGCGGGGAGCTGTTTTTT. It yields the protein CASSLVRIPNGGELFF. V usage is TRBV7-2 and J usage is TRBJ2-2; D not resolved. Trimming pared 1 base from V and 7 bases from J, leaving 16 bases between. CDR3 size: 16 residues. CDR1 and CDR2 (germline): SGHTA, FQGNSA.

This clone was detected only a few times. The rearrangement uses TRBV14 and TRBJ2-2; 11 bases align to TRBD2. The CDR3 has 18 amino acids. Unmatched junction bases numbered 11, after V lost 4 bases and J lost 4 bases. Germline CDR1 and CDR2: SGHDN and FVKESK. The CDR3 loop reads CASSLRTSGGPITGELFF. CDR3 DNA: TGTGCCAGCAGCCTTCGCACTAGCGGGGGACCTATCACCGGGGAGCTGTTTTTT. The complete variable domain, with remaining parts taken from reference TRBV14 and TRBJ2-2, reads EAGVTQFPSHSVIEKGQTVTLRCDPISGHDNLYWYRRVMGKEIKFLLHFVKESKQDESGMPNNRFLAERTGGTYSTLKVQPAELEDSGVYFCASSLRTSGGPITGELFFGEGSRLTVL.

DNA of the CDR3: TGTGCCAGCTCAGCAACCGGGACAGAGGCTGAAGCTTTCTTT. It specifies CASSATGTEAEAFF. The gene calls are TRBV18 and TRBJ1-1; 7 nucleotides match TRBD1. The CDR3 has 14 residues. The germline gives CDR1 KGHSH, CDR2 LQKENI. V trimming: 5 bases; J trimming: 6 bases; junction bases outside the gene matches: 9. Using reference TRBV18 and TRBJ1-1 for the parts outside the CDR3, the full variable domain is NAGVMQNPRHLVRRRGQEARLRCSPMKGHSHVYWYRQLPEEGLKFMVYLQKENIIDESGMPKERFSAEFPKEGPSILRIQQVVRGDSAAYFCASSATGTEAEAFFGQGTRLTVV.

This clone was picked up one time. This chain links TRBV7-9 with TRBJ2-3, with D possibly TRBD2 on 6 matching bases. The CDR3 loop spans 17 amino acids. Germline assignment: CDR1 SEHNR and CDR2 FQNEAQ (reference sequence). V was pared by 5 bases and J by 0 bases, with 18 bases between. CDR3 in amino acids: CASSPRRGQVSTDTQYF. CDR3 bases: TGTGCCAGCAGCCCAAGGAGGGGCCAGGTTAGCACAGATACGCAGTATTTT.

The CDR3 region is CSVGQGYNEQFF. As DNA, the CDR3 is TGCAGCGTTGGACAGGGATACAATGAGCAGTTCTTC. This chain uses TRBV29-1 with TRBJ2-1, with 7 bases identical to TRBD1. CDR1 is SQVTM, CDR2 ANQGSEA, per germline. The V and J ends lost 4 bases and 4 bases, in that order; junction bases with no gene match: 1. The CDR3 length is 12 residues.

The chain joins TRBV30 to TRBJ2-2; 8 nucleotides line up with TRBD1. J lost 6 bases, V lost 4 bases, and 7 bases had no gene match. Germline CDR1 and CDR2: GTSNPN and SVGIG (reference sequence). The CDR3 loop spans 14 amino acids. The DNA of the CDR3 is TGTGCCTGGATTACAGGGGGTTCGGCCGGGGAGCTGTTTTTT. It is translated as CAWITGGSAGELFF.

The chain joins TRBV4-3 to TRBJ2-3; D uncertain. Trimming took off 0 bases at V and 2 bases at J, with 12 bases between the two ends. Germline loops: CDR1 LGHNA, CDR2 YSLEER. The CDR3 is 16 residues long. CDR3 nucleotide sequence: TGCGCCAGCAGCCAAGATCTTCGACACGACACAGATACGCAGTATTTT. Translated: CASSQDLRHDTDTQYF.

CDR3 nucleotide sequence: TGTGCCTGGAGTCAACAAGAGACCCAGTACTTC. Protein product: CAWSQQETQYF. The rearrangement links TRBV30 to TRBJ2-5; no reliable D call. This CDR3 has 11 amino acids. Trimming took off 2 bases at V and 2 bases at J, with 3 bases between the two ends. Germline CDR1 is GTSNPN and CDR2 is SVGIG (reference sequence).

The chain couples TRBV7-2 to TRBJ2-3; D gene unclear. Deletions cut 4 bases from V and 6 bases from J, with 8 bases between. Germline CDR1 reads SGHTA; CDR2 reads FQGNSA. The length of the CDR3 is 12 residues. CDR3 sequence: CASSSRWDTQYF. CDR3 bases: TGTGCCAGCAGCTCGAGATGGGATACGCAGTATTTT.

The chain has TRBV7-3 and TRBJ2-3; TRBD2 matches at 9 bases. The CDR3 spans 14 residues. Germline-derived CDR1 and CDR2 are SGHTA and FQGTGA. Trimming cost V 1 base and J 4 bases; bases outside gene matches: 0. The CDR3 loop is CASSLSGGADTQYF. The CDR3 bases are TGTGCCAGCAGCTTAAGCGGGGGGGCAGATACGCAGTATTTT.

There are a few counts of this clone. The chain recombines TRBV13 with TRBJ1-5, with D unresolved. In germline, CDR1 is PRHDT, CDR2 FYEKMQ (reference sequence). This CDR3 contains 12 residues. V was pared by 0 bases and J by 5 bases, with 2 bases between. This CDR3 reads CASSLGDQPQHF. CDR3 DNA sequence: TGTGCCAGCAGCTTAGGCGATCAGCCCCAGCATTTT.

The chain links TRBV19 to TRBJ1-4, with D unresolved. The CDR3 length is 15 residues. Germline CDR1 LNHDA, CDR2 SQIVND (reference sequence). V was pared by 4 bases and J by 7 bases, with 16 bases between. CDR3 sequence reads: CASSRQTNLGEKLFF. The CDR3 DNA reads TGTGCCAGTAGTAGGCAGACAAATCTGGGTGAAAAACTGTTTTTT.

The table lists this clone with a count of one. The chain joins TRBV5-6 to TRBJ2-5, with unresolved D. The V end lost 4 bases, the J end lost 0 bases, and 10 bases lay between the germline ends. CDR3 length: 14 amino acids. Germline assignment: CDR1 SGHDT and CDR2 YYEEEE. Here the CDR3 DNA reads TGTGCCAGCAGCCTATACCCTGACCAAGAGACCCAGTACTTC. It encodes CASSLYPDQETQYF.

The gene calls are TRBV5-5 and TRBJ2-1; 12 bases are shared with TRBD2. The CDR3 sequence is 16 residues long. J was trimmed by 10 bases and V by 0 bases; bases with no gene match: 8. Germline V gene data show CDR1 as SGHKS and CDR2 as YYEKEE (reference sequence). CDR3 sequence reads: CASSLGLAGDRREQFF. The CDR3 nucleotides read TGTGCCAGCAGCTTGGGACTAGCGGGGGACCGACGGGAGCAGTTCTTC. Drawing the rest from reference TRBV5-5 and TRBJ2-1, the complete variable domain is DAGVTQSPTHLIKTRGQQVTLRCSPISGHKSVSWYQQVLGQGPQFIFQYYEKEERGRGNFPDRFSARQFPNYSSELNVNALLLGDSALYLCASSLGLAGDRREQFFGPGTRLTVL.

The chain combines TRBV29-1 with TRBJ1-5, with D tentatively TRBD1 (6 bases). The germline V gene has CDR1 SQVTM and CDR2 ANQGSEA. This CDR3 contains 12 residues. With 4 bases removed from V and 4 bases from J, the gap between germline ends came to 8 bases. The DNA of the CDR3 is TGCAGCGTTGGACAGGAGAATCAGCCCCAGCATTTT. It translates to CSVGQENQPQHF.

CDR3 DNA sequence: TGCGCCAGCAGCTTGGCAGGTAATTTGAACAGGGAAGCTTTCTTT. Translating gives CASSLAGNLNREAFF. The chain has TRBV5-1 and TRBJ1-1; D is perhaps TRBD1 (5 bases). Germline V gives CDR1 SGHRS, CDR2 YFSETQ. CDR3 length: 15 residues. V dropped 0 bases and J dropped 8 bases, with 17 bases sitting between them.

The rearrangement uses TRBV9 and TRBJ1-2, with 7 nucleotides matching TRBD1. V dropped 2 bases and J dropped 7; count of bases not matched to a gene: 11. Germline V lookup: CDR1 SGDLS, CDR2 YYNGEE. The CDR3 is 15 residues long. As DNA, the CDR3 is TGTGCCAGCAGCGTGTCCTACACAGGGGCTGTTGGCTACACCTTC. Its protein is CASSVSYTGAVGYTF.

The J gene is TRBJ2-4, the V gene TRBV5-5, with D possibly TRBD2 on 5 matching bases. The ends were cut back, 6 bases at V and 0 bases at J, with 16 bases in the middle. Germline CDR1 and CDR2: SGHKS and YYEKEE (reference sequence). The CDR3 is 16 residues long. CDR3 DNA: TGTGCCAGCAACTCCCTCCGCGAGGGAGCCAAAAACATTCAGTACTTC. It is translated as CASNSLREGAKNIQYF.

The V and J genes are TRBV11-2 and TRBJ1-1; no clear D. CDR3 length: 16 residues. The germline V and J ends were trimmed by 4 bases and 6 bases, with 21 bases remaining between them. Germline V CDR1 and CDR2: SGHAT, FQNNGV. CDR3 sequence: CASSSTLTFRGPEAFF. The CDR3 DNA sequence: TGTGCCAGCAGCTCTACTTTGACATTTCGAGGGCCTGAAGCTTTCTTT.